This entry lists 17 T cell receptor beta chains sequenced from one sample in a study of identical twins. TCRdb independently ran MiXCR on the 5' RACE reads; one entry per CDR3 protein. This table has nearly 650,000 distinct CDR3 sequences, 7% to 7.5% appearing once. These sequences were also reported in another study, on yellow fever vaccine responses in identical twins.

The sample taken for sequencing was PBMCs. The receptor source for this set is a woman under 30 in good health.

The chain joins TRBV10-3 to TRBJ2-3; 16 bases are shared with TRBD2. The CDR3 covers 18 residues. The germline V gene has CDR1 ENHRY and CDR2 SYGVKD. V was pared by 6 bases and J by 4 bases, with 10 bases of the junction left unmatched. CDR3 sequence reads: CAISSRMGTSGGADTQYF. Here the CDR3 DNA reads TGTGCCATCAGCTCCCGAATGGGGACTAGCGGGGGGGCAGATACGCAGTATTTT.

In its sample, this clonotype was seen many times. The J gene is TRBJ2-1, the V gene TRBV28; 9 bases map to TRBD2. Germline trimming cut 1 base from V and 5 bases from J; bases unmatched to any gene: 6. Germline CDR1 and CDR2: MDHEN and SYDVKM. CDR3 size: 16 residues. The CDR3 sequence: CASSLYGGGENNEQFF. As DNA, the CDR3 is TGTGCCAGCAGTTTATACGGCGGGGGGGAAAACAATGAGCAGTTCTTC.

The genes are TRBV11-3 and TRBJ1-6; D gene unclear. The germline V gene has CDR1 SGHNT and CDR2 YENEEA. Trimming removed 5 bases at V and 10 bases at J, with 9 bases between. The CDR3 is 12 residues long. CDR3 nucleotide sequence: TGTGCCAGCAGCAATAATTTGTCACCCCTCCACTTT. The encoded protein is CASSNNLSPLHF.

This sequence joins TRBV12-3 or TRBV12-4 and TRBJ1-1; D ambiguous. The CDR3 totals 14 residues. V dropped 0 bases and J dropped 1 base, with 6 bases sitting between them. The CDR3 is CASSLARQNTEAFF. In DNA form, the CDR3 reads TGTGCCAGCAGTTTAGCTCGACAGAACACTGAAGCTTTCTTT.

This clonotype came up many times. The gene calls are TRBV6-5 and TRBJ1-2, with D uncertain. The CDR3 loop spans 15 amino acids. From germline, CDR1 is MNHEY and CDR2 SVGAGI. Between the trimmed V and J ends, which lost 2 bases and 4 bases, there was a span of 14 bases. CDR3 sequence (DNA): TGTGCCAGCAGTTACGAACCCGGGCGTCTCTATGGCTACACCTTC. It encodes CASSYEPGRLYGYTF.

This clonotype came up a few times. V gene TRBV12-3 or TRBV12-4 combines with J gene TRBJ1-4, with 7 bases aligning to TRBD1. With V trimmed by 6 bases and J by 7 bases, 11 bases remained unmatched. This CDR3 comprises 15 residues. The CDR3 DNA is TGTGCCAGCAGCCCACAGGGGCGAGTCGGTGAAAAACTGTTTTTT. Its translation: CASSPQGRVGEKLFF.

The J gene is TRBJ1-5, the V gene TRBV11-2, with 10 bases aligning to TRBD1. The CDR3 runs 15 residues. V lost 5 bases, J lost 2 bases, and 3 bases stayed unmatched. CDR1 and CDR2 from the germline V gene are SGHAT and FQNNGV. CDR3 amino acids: CASSIGQGGNQPQHF. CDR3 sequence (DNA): TGTGCCAGCAGCATAGGACAGGGGGGCAATCAGCCCCAGCATTTT. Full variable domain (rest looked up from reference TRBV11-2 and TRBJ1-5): EAGVAQSPRYKIIEKRQSVAFWCNPISGHATLYWYQQILGQGPKLLIQFQNNGVVDDSQLPKDRFSAERLKGVDSTLKIQPAKLEDSAVYLCASSIGQGGNQPQHFGDGTRLSIL.

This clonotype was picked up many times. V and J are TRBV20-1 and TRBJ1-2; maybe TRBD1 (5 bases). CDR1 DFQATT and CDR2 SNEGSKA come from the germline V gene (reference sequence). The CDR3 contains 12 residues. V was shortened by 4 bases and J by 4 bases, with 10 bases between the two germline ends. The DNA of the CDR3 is TGCAGTGCTAAGGGGAAACCCTATGGCTACACCTTC. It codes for CSAKGKPYGYTF.

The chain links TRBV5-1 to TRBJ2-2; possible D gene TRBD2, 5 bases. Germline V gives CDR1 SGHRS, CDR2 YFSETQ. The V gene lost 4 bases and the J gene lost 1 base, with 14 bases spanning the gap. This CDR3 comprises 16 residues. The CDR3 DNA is TGCGCCAGCAGCCGGAGTGGGAGCGGGAACACCGGGGAGCTGTTTTTT. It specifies CASSRSGSGNTGELFF.

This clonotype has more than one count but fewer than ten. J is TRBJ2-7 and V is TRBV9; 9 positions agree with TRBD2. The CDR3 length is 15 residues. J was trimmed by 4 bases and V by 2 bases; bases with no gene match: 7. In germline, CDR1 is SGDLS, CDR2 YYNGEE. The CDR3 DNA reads TGTGCCAGCAGCGTCGCGGGGGGGACGACGTACGAGCAGTACGTC. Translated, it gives CASSVAGGTTYEQYV.

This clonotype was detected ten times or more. The CDR3 is CAISDPTTGGNGYTF. The CDR3 DNA is TGTGCCATCAGTGACCCAACGACAGGGGGGAATGGCTACACCTTC. The J gene is TRBJ1-2, the V gene TRBV10-3; 9 nucleotides agree with TRBD1. The CDR3 runs 15 residues. J gave up 6 bases and V 3 bases, and 8 bases lay outside the gene matches. Germline V CDR1 and CDR2: ENHRY, SYGVKD.

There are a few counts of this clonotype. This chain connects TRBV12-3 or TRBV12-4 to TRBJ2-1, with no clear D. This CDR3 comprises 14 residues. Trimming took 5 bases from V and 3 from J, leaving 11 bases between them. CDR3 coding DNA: TGTGCCAGCAGTCGAACTACTCTCTACAATGAGCAGTTCTTC. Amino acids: CASSRTTLYNEQFF.

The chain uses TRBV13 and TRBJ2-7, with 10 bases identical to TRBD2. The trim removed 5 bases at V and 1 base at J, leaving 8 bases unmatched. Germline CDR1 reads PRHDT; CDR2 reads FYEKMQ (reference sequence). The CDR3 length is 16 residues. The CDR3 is CASSERASGSSYEQYF. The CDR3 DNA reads TGTGCCAGCAGCGAGAGGGCTAGCGGGAGTTCCTACGAGCAGTACTTC.

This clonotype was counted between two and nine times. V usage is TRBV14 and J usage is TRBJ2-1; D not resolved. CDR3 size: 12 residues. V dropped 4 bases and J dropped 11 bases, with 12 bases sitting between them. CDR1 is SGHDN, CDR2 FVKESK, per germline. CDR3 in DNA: TGTGCCAGCAGCCGCTCCGCGGCGAAGCAGTTCTTC. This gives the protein CASSRSAAKQFF.

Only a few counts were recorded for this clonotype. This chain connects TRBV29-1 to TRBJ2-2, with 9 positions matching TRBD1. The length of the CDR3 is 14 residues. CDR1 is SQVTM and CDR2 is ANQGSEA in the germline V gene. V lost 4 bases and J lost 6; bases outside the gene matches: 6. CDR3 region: CSVGTGVYPGELFF. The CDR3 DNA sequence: TGCAGCGTTGGGACAGGGGTGTACCCCGGGGAGCTGTTTTTT.

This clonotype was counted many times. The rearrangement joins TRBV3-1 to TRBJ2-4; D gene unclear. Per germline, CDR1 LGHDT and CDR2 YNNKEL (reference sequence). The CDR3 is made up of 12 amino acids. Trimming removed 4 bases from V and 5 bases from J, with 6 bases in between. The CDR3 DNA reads TGTGCCAGCAGCCGGGGTGAAAACATTCAGTACTTC. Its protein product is CASSRGENIQYF.

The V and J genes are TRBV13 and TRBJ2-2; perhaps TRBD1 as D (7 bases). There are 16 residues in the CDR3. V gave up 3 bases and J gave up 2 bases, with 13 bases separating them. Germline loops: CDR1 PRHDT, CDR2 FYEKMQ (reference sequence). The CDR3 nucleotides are TGTGCCAGCAGCTTTGGAGGGACAGTAAACACCGGGGAGCTGTTTTTT. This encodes CASSFGGTVNTGELFF.